Presented here are 24 T cell receptor beta chains from one specimen sequenced in a study of T cells in localized non-small cell lung cancer. Assay: immunoSEQ multiplex PCR; the TCRdb copy retains only in-frame clones and omits some. Of tens of thousands of clones listed, around 83% are singletons. The starting material was peripheral blood, obtained before any cancer treatment. These receptors all stem from a woman aged 18 to 50 with stage III lung adenocarcinoma.

This CDR3 reads CASSSTVNTEAFF. CDR3 nucleotide sequence: TGTGCCAGCAGCTCTACAGTGAACACTGAAGCTTTCTTT. J is TRBJ1-1 and V is TRBV5-6; no reliable D call. The CDR3 totals 13 residues. Trimming shortened V by 3 bases and J by 0 bases, and 6 bases separated the two germline ends. The germline CDR1 and CDR2 sequences are SGHDT and YYEEEE.

This chain uses TRBV11-3 with TRBJ2-5; D gene uncertain. Trimming shortened V by 1 base and J by 5 bases, and 8 bases separated the two germline ends. Germline values: CDR1 SGHNT, CDR2 YENEEA. The CDR3 is 13 amino acids. For the CDR3, the DNA is TGTGCCAGCAGCTTAGGCCTGGGGGAGACCCAGTACTTC. As protein: CASSLGLGETQYF.

The rearrangement links TRBV27 to TRBJ2-7; the match to TRBD1 covers 9 bases. With 6 bases clipped from V and 1 base from J, the junction kept 10 bases outside the gene matches. Germline values: CDR1 MNHEY, CDR2 SMNVEV (reference sequence). This CDR3 spans 16 amino acids. CDR3 bases: TGTGCCAGCAGCTCGGGACAGGGCAGGAAATCCTACGAGCAGTACTTC. This sequence encodes CASSSGQGRKSYEQYF.

The V gene is TRBV6-6, the J gene TRBJ2-6; TRBD1 matches at 7 bases. The CDR3 runs 15 residues. V gave up 10 bases and J gave up 1 base; unmatched junction bases: 7. CDR1 is MNHNY, CDR2 SVGAGI, per germline (reference sequence). For the CDR3, the DNA is TGTGCCACCCTACCAGGGGGTTCTGGGGCCAACGTCCTGACTTTC. Protein product: CATLPGGSGANVLTF.

This clone was recorded once. The chain uses TRBV7-9 and TRBJ2-2, with 7 bases matching TRBD2. Trimming at V came to 5 bases and at J to 5 bases, leaving 5 bases not matched to a gene. The germline V gene encodes CDR1 SEHNR and CDR2 FQNEAQ (reference sequence). The CDR3 is 14 residues long. CDR3 protein: CASSPGGRTGELFF. DNA of the CDR3: TGTGCCAGCAGCCCGGGGGGACGAACCGGGGAGCTGTTTTTT.

This clone was found a few times. This chain uses TRBV29-1 with TRBJ2-2; D gene ambiguous. Germline loops: CDR1 SQVTM, CDR2 ANQGSEA. This CDR3 has 13 amino acids. V was shortened by 0 bases and J by 3 bases, with 5 bases between the two germline ends. CDR3 nucleotides: TGCAGCGTTGAAGATCCATACACCGGGGAGCTGTTTTTT. Protein: CSVEDPYTGELFF.

V is TRBV5-1 and J is TRBJ2-1, with 8 bases matching TRBD2. This CDR3 spans 14 amino acids. CDR1 and CDR2 from the germline V gene are SGHRS and YFSETQ. The V and J ends lost 4 bases and 6 bases, in that order; junction bases with no gene match: 6. CDR3 in DNA: TGCGCCAGCAGCCCCGGGACTAGAGGCAATGAGCAGTTCTTC. This gives the protein CASSPGTRGNEQFF. The full variable domain, completed using reference TRBV5-1 and TRBJ2-1, is KAGVTQTPRYLIKTRGQQVTLSCSPISGHRSVSWYQQTPGQGLQFLFEYFSETQRNKGNFPGRFSGRQFSNSRSEMNVSTLELGDSALYLCASSPGTRGNEQFFGPGTRLTVL.

This clone was seen a handful of times. The chain employs TRBV7-9 and TRBJ1-2; D perhaps matches TRBD1 (5 bases). The length of the CDR3 is 15 residues. V lost 5 bases and J lost 2, with 15 bases in between. In germline, CDR1 is SEHNR, CDR2 FQNEAQ (reference sequence). Written as DNA, the CDR3 is TGTGCCAGCAGCCCAGGACTTGGGGCAAACTATGGCTACACCTTC. This codes for CASSPGLGANYGYTF. Based on the CDR3 plus reference TRBV7-9 and TRBJ1-2, the full variable domain is DTGVSQNPRHKITKRGQNVTFRCDPISEHNRLYWYRQTLGQGPEFLTYFQNEAQLEKSRLLSDRFSAERPKGSFSTLEIQRTEQGDSAMYLCASSPGLGANYGYTFGSGTRLTVV.

This chain links TRBV4-1 with TRBJ2-3; the D is unclear. The germline gives CDR1 MGHRA, CDR2 YSYEKL. Trimming shortened V by 6 bases and J by 1 base, and 14 bases separated the two germline ends. CDR3 length equals 15 residues. DNA of the CDR3: TGCGCCAGCAGAGCTGTCGGCGAGGGCACAGATACGCAGTATTTT. Amino acid sequence: CASRAVGEGTDTQYF.

The J gene is TRBJ1-2, the V gene TRBV27; TRBD1 might be the D (6 bases). Trimming pared 1 base from V and 8 bases from J, leaving 14 bases between. This CDR3 region has 14 residues. Germline CDR1 reads MNHEY; CDR2 reads SMNVEV (reference sequence). This CDR3 is CASSLLAGADGYTF. The CDR3 bases are TGTGCCAGCAGTTTATTAGCAGGGGCGGACGGCTACACCTTC.

V and J are TRBV7-6 and TRBJ1-3; D is ambiguous. The CDR3 extends over 13 amino acids. The V and J ends lost 3 bases and 4 bases respectively, with 7 bases between them. The germline CDR1 and CDR2 sequences are SGHVS and FNYEAQ. In DNA, the CDR3 is TGTGCCAGCAGCTTCGGGCCCGGAAACACCATATATTTT. Translated: CASSFGPGNTIYF.

This clone was counted between two and nine times. This chain connects TRBV19 to TRBJ1-6; 10 bases are a match to TRBD1. CDR3 length equals 17 residues. J gave up 10 bases and V 3 bases, and 12 bases lay outside the gene matches. CDR1 and CDR2 (germline): LNHDA, SQIVND (reference sequence). CDR3 region: CASSILPGQGQGSPLHF. The CDR3 region has the DNA TGTGCCAGTAGTATCCTACCGGGACAGGGGCAAGGGTCACCCCTCCACTTT.

This chain links TRBV2 with TRBJ1-5; no clear D. CDR3 length: 13 amino acids. In germline, CDR1 is SNHLY, CDR2 FYNNEI. V was pared by 2 bases and J by 2 bases, with 4 bases between. CDR3 DNA: TGTGCCAGCAGTGAATTACGCAATCAGCCCCAGCATTTT. Translation: CASSELRNQPQHF.

V and J are TRBV19 and TRBJ2-6; D is perhaps TRBD2 (5 bases). The germline V and J ends were trimmed by 8 bases and 4 bases, with 9 bases remaining between them. Germline loops: CDR1 LNHDA, CDR2 SQIVND (reference sequence). The CDR3 runs to 13 residues. CDR3: CASSPGGANVLTF. CDR3 DNA sequence: TGTGCCAGTTCCCCGGGGGGGGCCAACGTCCTGACTTTC.

The count of this clone is one. DNA for the CDR3: TGTGCCAGCAGCTTAGCTAGCGGGGGAAACAATGAGCAGTTCTTC. Translating gives CASSLASGGNNEQFF. The chain recombines TRBV7-2 with TRBJ2-1; TRBD2 matches 9 bases. There are 15 residues in the CDR3. Looked up from germline, CDR1 is SGHTA and CDR2 is FQGNSA. The ends lost 0 bases at V and 5 bases at J; junction bases unmatched: 2. The full variable domain, completed using reference TRBV7-2 and TRBJ2-1, is GAGVSQSPSNKVTEKGKDVELRCDPISGHTALYWYRQSLGQGLEFLIYFQGNSAPDKSGLPSDRFSAERTGGSVSTLTIQRTQQEDSAVYLCASSLASGGNNEQFFGPGTRLTVL.

The V and J genes are TRBV6-6 and TRBJ2-5; no firm D call. In germline, CDR1 is MNHNY, CDR2 SVGAGI (reference sequence). The CDR3 spans 14 residues. The ends were cut back, 5 bases at V and 5 bases at J, with 15 bases in the middle. The CDR3 is CASSPYRAAETQYF. CDR3 DNA sequence: TGTGCCAGCAGTCCGTACCGGGCAGCGGAGACCCAGTACTTC.

The chain recombines TRBV7-2 with TRBJ2-5; 8 nucleotides match TRBD1. The CDR3 totals 15 residues. CDR1 and CDR2 (germline): SGHTA, FQGNSA. Trimming at V came to 4 bases and at J to 1 base, leaving 5 bases not matched to a gene. For the CDR3, the DNA is TGTGCCAGCAGCTCCCACGGACAGGGCCAAGAGACCCAGTACTTC. This encodes CASSSHGQGQETQYF.

The chain combines TRBV5-6 with TRBJ2-5; 13 bases are shared with TRBD2. The ends lost 3 bases at V and 3 bases at J; junction bases unmatched: 5. The length of the CDR3 is 16 residues. Germline CDR1 and CDR2: SGHDT and YYEEEE. CDR3 region: CASSWGLAGMKETQYF. The DNA for the CDR3 is TGTGCCAGCAGCTGGGGACTAGCGGGGATGAAAGAGACCCAGTACTTC. The full variable domain, its missing parts supplied by reference TRBV5-6 and TRBJ2-5, is DAGVTQSPTHLIKTRGQQVTLRCSPKSGHDTVSWYQQALGQGPQFIFQYYEEEERQRGNFPDRFSGHQFPNYSSELNVNALLLGDSALYLCASSWGLAGMKETQYFGPGTRLLVL.

This sequence joins TRBV2 and TRBJ1-5, with D perhaps TRBD1 (5 bases). In germline, CDR1 is SNHLY, CDR2 FYNNEI. Trimming left V 5 bases short and J 12 bases short, with 17 bases between. The CDR3 covers 13 residues. The CDR3 coding sequence is TGTGCCAGCAGTCGAAGGACGGGGCTTAACCAGCATTTT. Its protein is CASSRRTGLNQHF.

The CDR3 DNA follows: TGTGCCAGCAGGGGGACAGGTCGCGATGAAAAACTGTTTTTT. Translation: CASRGTGRDEKLFF. The chain has TRBV6-5 and TRBJ1-4, with 8 bases lining up with TRBD1. In germline, CDR1 is MNHEY, CDR2 SVGAGI. CDR3 length equals 14 residues. With 6 bases clipped from V and 6 bases from J, the junction kept 6 bases outside the gene matches.

The chain recombines TRBV5-1 with TRBJ1-1; 7 nucleotides align to TRBD1. The trim removed 2 bases at V and 6 bases at J, leaving 10 bases unmatched. Germline loops: CDR1 SGHRS, CDR2 YFSETQ. This CDR3 is built from 15 residues. The CDR3 reads CASSLRQGIGAEAFF. The DNA for the CDR3 is TGCGCCAGCAGCTTACGACAGGGAATTGGAGCTGAAGCTTTCTTT.

V is TRBV20-1 and J is TRBJ1-3; unclear D gene. CDR3 size: 11 residues. V was trimmed by 8 bases and J by 4 bases, leaving 9 bases between them. Per the germline V gene, CDR1 is DFQATT and CDR2 is SNEGSKA (reference sequence). CDR3 protein: CSSWRGNTIYF. The CDR3 nucleotides read TGCAGTTCCTGGAGGGGAAACACCATATATTTT.

This sequence joins TRBV7-9 and TRBJ1-1; D may be TRBD1 (5 bases). V was pared by 6 bases and J by 11 bases, with 19 bases between. Germline-derived CDR1 and CDR2 are SEHNR and FQNEAQ (reference sequence). CDR3 length: 13 amino acids. CDR3 loop: CASSASGGNEAFF. The CDR3 coding sequence is TGTGCCAGCAGTGCTAGTGGGGGAAATGAGGCTTTCTTT.

This clone has just one count. The J gene is TRBJ2-1, the V gene TRBV6-6; perhaps D is TRBD1 or TRBD2 (6 bases each). The CDR3 has 12 amino acids. Trimming removed 4 bases from V and 15 bases from J, with 16 bases in between. Germline-derived CDR1 and CDR2 are MNHNY and SVGAGI (reference sequence). The CDR3 sequence: CASSSGGGLGFF. The CDR3 DNA reads TGTGCCAGCAGTTCCGGAGGGGGGCTGGGGTTCTTC.